This entry concerns a single TCR beta chain. The antigen is undetermined. The data stem from a study of OX40 agonist ivuxolimab in advanced cancers. Study overall: Patients undergoing dose escalation presented with hepatocellular carcinoma, melanoma, renal cell or head and neck cancer.

The assay was immunoSEQ multiplex PCR, and TCRdb's table has in-frame clones only and misses some. This sample has about 15,000 clones, with 80% to 85% found just once. Findings and caveats of the study: Low normalized T-cell clonal expansion also characterized some of the nonresponders.

Autoimmune disease history or systemic immunosuppression was exclusionary. The TCR sequence derives from an adult with an advanced solid tumor such as melanoma, head and neck, liver or kidney cancer. Material: CD4+ or CD8+ T cells sorted from blood, obtained in a trial of the OX40 agonist ivuxolimab.

The chain's CDR3 is CASSLGAGYEQYF. The DNA of the CDR3 is TGTGCCAGCAGCTTGGGTGCAGGGTACGAGCAGTACTTC. The chain carries TRBV11-3 and TRBJ2-7, with D perhaps TRBD1 (5 bases). V gave up 3 bases and J gave up 4 bases, with 10 bases separating them. This CDR3 has 13 residues. In germline, CDR1 is SGHNT, CDR2 YENEEA.